This TCR beta chain came from a study of vaccination and CD4 T cells after COVID-19. Overall study findings and caveats: Spike mono-reactivity was the property of 304 of 307 vaccine-specific clones in convalescent patients.

The Oncomine TCR Beta short-read assay sequenced DNA from cultured CD4+ T cells. Using the QIAamp micro DNA kit, genomic DNA was extracted from the CD4+ T cells that had been cultured. TCRdb recomputed calls from the PCR reads with MiXCR, one row per CDR3 protein. The data hold 9,000 to 13,000 distinct CDR3 sequences, with 40% to 50% observed a single time. Treatment reported: roughly ten-day PBMC culture with coronavirus spike peptide pools or control peptides (ViraFEST assay). ViraFEST used peptide pools to expand antigen-specific T cells and subsequently sequenced their TCRs. This clonotype turned up a few times. Its antigen is currently unknown. The TCR comes from a human donor who had recovered from COVID-19. The sequenced material came from CD4+ T cells from blood, cultured in vitro.

The chain's CDR3 is CASSLSRVSYTDTQYF. CDR3 nucleotides: TGTGCCAGCAGCTTAAGCAGGGTCTCCTACACAGATACGCAGTATTTT. The genes are TRBV7-8 and TRBJ2-3; perhaps TRBD1 as D (5 bases). Germline CDR1 and CDR2: SGHVS and FQNEAQ. The CDR3 sequence is 16 residues long. V was cut by 2 bases and J by 2 bases, with 14 bases left in between.